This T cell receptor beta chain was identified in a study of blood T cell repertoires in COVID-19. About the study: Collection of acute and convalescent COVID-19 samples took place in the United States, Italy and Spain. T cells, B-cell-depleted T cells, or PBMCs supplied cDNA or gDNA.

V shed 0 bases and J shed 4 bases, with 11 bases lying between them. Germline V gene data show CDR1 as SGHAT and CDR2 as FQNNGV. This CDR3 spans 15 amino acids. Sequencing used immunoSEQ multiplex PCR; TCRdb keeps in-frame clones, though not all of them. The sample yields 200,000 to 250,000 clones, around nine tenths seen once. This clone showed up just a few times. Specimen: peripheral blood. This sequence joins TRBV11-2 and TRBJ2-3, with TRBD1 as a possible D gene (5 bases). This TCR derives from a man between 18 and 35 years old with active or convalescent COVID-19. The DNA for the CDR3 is TGTGCCAGCAGCTTAGATCGAGTGGGGCCAGATACGCAGTATTTT. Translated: CASSLDRVGPDTQYF.